These T cell receptor beta chains were read from a single sample in a study of T-cell memory formation after mild COVID-19. MiXCR, run by TCRdb on the 5' RACE reads, gives a single entry per CDR3 protein. The repertoire holds around 300,000 distinct CDR3 sequences, with around 15% as singletons. Sequenced sample: PBMCs or a T cell subset sorted from them (not recorded which). All receptors come from a young man who had mild COVID-19 (a few samples of this study predate the infection). Cell type and time point are not known. Each CDR3 is given with its conserved first and last residue. D genes are given only for firm matches. Clone size is not always given. Where it is, it says once, few, many or a class for expanded clones.

V	size	D	J	CDR3	DNA
TRBV6-2/TRBV6-3	few	NA	TRBJ1-5	CASSYSWLSGQPQHF	TGTGCCAGCAGTTACTCCTGGCTGTCAGGGCAGCCCCAGCATTTT
TRBV25-1	few	NA	TRBJ2-7	CASSEPTGVGEYF	TGTGCCAGCAGTGAACCCACCGGGGTTGGTGAGTACTTC
TRBV7-9	NA	TRBD1	TRBJ1-4	CASSPGEGAGANEKLFF	TGTGCCAGCAGCCCCGGTGAGGGGGCGGGGGCTAATGAAAAACTGTTTTTT
TRBV18	few	NA	TRBJ1-5	CASSPAGTPGRPQHF	TGTGCCAGCTCCCCGGCCGGGACACCGGGGCGGCCCCAGCATTTT
TRBV5-1	NA	NA	TRBJ1-2	CASSFLGDGYTF	TGCGCCAGCAGCTTTTTAGGGGATGGCTACACCTTC
TRBV3-1	few	NA	TRBJ2-3	CASSHRHTQYF	TGTGCCAGCAGCCACCGGCATACGCAGTATTTT
TRBV7-3	NA	TRBD1	TRBJ2-3	CASSTGTGDTQYF	TGTGCCAGCAGCACGGGGACAGGCGATACGCAGTATTTT
TRBV27	NA	TRBD1	TRBJ2-5	CASKRQGQETQYF	TGTGCCAGCAAACGACAGGGCCAAGAGACCCAGTACTTC
TRBV5-6	NA	NA	TRBJ1-1	CASSLGGWGLETFF	TGTGCCAGCAGCTTGGGGGGTTGGGGACTCGAAACTTTCTTT
TRBV2	NA	TRBD1	TRBJ1-5	CASSPGGGSSNQPQHF	TGTGCCAGCAGTCCAGGGGGCGGGAGTAGCAATCAGCCCCAGCATTTT
TRBV20-1	few	NA	TRBJ1-2	CSADSYGYTF	TGCAGTGCGGACAGCTATGGCTACACCTTC
TRBV7-2	few	TRBD1	TRBJ2-4	CASSPVQGAGAKNIQYF	TGTGCCAGCAGCCCGGTACAGGGGGCAGGAGCCAAAAACATTCAGTACTTC
TRBV7-2	few	NA	TRBJ2-3	CASRGADSSTDTQYF	TGTGCCAGCAGGGGAGCGGATTCTAGCACAGATACGCAGTATTTT
TRBV5-1	few	NA	TRBJ2-7	CASSPGQYEQYF	TGCGCCAGCAGCCCAGGACAGTACGAGCAGTACTTC